This entry features one T cell receptor beta chain sequence. The antigen is undetermined. V shed 6 bases, J shed 13 bases, and the junction held 14 bases outside the gene matches. Germline V gene data show CDR1 as LNHDA and CDR2 as SQIVND (reference sequence). The CDR3 runs 14 residues. The entry originates in a study of cytomegalovirus exposure and HLA in healthy donors. Researchers ran the PCR with 60 Vbeta and 13 Jbeta primers. Assay: immunoSEQ multiplex PCR; the TCRdb copy retains only in-frame clones and omits some. The sample carries approximately 150,000 clones, roughly 80% recorded once. Points from the study as a whole: Compared with the roughly 700-donor mean, an Asian-associated ancestry cluster reportedly had fewer N-insertions, according to a later analysis.

The chain employs TRBV19 and TRBJ2-1; TRBD1 aligns across 8 bases. Sequencing was done on a sample of PBMCs. The source of this sequence is a woman aged 50 to 60 in good health and CMV-seronegative. CDR3 sequence reads: CASSIPIDRGGQFF. The DNA for the CDR3 is TGTGCCAGTAGCATCCCAATCGACAGGGGTGGACAGTTCTTC.